The TCR beta chain described here comes from a study of T-cell memory formation after mild COVID-19. Study-wide results and limits: While clones contracting from day 15 to 85 were balanced between CD4 and CD8, later expanders leaned CD4+. Some clones that responded turned up in pre-infection memory, which suggests that cross-reactive memory joined in.

A remark on this clonotype: Antigen: not known.

TCR alpha and TCR beta cDNA libraries with sample barcodes and UMIs came from 5'RACE using constant-segment primers. TCRdb re-derived calls from the 5' RACE reads in MiXCR, one entry per CDR3 protein. The table lists about 310,000 distinct CDR3 sequences, 15% to 20% of them singletons, with under 25% in the top ten. The CDR3 covers 17 residues. Germline V lookup: CDR1 SGHAT, CDR2 FQNNGV. V gave up 5 bases and J gave up 7 bases; unmatched junction bases: 13. Sequencing used PBMCs or a T cell subset sorted from them (not recorded which). The clonotype comes from a man in his late teens or twenties who had mild COVID-19 (a few samples of this study predate the infection). Cell type and time point are not known. The chain joins TRBV11-2 to TRBJ2-3; 12 nucleotides agree with TRBD2. The CDR3 protein is CASSPYPSGGALYTQYF. The DNA for the CDR3 is TGTGCCAGCAGCCCCTATCCTAGCGGGGGGGCCTTATATACGCAGTATTTT. Complete variable domain (other parts from reference TRBV11-2 and TRBJ2-3): EAGVAQSPRYKIIEKRQSVAFWCNPISGHATLYWYQQILGQGPKLLIQFQNNGVVDDSQLPKDRFSAERLKGVDSTLKIQPAKLEDSAVYLCASSPYPSGGALYTQYFGPGTRLTVL.